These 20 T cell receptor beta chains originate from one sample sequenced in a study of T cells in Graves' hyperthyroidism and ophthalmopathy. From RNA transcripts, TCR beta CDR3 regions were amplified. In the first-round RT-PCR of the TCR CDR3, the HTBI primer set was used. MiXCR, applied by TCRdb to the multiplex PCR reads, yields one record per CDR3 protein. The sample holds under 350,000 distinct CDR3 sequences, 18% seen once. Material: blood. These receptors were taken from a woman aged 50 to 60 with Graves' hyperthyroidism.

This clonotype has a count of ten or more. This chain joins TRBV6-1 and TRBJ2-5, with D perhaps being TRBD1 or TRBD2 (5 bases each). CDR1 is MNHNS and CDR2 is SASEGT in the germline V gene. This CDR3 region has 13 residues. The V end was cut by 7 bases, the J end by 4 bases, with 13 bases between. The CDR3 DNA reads TGTGCCAGCACCAACGGTGGGGGAGAGACCCAGTACTTC. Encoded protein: CASTNGGGETQYF.

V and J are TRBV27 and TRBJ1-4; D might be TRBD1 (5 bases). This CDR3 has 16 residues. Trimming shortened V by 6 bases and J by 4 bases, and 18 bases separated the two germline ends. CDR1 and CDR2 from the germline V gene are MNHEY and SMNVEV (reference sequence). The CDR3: CASSDSLVRSNEKLFF. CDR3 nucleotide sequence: TGTGCCAGCAGCGACAGCTTGGTTCGAAGTAATGAAAAACTGTTTTTT.

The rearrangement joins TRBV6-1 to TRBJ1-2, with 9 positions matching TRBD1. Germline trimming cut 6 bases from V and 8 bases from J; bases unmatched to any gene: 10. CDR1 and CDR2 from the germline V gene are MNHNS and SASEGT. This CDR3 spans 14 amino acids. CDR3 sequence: CASRRGQGRGGYTF. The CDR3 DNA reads TGTGCCAGCAGGAGAGGACAGGGGAGAGGGGGCTACACCTTC.

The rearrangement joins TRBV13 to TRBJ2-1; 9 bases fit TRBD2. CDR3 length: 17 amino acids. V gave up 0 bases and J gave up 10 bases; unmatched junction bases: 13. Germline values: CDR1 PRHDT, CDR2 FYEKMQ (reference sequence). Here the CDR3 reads CASSLGPPASGTYEQFF. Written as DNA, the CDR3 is TGTGCCAGCAGCTTAGGCCCGCCGGCTAGCGGGACCTACGAGCAGTTCTTC.

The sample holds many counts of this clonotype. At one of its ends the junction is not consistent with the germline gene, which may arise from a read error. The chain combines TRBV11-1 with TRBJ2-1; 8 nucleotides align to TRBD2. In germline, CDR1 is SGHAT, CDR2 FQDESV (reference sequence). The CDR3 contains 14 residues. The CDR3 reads CASSLAGGSNEQFF. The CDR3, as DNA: TGTGCCAGCAGCCTAGCGGGCGGGTCCAATGAGCAGTTCTTC. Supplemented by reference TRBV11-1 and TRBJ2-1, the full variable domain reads EAEVAQSPRYKITEKSQAVAFWCDPISGHATLYWYRQILGQGPELLVQFQDESVVDDSQLPKDRFSAERLKGVDSTLKIQPAELGDSAMYLCASSLAGGSNEQFFGPGTRLTVL.

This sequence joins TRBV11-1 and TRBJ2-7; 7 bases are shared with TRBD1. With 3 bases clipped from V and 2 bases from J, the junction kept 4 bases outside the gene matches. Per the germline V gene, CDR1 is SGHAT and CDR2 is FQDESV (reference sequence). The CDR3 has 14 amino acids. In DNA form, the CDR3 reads TGTGCCAGCAGCTTCGACAGGGACGCCTACGAGCAGTACTTC. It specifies CASSFDRDAYEQYF.

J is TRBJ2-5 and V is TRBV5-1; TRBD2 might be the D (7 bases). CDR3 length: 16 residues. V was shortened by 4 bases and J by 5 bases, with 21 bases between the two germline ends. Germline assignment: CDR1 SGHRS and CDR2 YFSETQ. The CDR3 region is CASSLYPSGGEETQYF. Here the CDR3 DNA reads TGCGCCAGCAGCCTGTACCCCTCGGGGGGCGAGGAGACCCAGTACTTC. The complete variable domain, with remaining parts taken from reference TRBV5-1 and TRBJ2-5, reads KAGVTQTPRYLIKTRGQQVTLSCSPISGHRSVSWYQQTPGQGLQFLFEYFSETQRNKGNFPGRFSGRQFSNSRSEMNVSTLELGDSALYLCASSLYPSGGEETQYFGPGTRLLVL.

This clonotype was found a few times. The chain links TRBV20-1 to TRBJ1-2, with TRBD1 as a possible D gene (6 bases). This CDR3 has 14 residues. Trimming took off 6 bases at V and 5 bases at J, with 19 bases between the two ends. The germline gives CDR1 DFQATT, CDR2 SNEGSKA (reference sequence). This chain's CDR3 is CSAKREGGGYGYTF. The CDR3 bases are TGCAGTGCCAAAAGGGAGGGGGGAGGGTATGGCTACACCTTC.

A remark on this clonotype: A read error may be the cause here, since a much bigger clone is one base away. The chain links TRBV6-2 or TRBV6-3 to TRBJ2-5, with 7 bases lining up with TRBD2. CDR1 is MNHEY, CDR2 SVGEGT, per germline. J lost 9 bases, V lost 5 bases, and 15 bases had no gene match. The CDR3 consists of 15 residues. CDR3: CASSARRGGDEAQYF. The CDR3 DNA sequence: TGTGCCAGCAGTGCCCGTAGGGGAGGGGACGAGGCCCAGTACTTC.

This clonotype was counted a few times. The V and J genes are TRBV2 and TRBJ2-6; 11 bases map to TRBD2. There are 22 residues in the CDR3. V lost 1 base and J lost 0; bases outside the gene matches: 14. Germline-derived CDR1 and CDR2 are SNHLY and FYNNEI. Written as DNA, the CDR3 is TGTGCCAGCAGTGAAGTGGCCAGGGAGGGACTAGCGGAATCCTCTGGGGCCAACGTCCTGACTTTC. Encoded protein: CASSEVAREGLAESSGANVLTF.

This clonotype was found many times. This CDR3 reads CASSFTQGGAKNIQYF. The CDR3 DNA sequence: TGTGCCAGCAGCTTCACCCAGGGGGGGGCCAAAAACATTCAGTACTTC. V and J are TRBV28 and TRBJ2-4; D assignment may be TRBD1 or TRBD2 (7 bases each). This CDR3 has 16 amino acids. V was pared by 6 bases and J by 1 base, with 16 bases between. Germline V CDR1 and CDR2: MDHEN, SYDVKM.

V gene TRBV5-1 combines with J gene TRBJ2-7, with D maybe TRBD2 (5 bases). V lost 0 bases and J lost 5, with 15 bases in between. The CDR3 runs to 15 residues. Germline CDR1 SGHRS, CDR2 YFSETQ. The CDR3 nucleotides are TGCGCCAGCAGCTTGGAGCGGAGGCCGACGGACGAGCAGTACTTC. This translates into CASSLERRPTDEQYF.

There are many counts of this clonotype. The CDR3 is CASSFGDGGNIQYF. The CDR3 DNA is TGCGCCAGCAGCTTCGGGGACGGGGGAAACATTCAGTACTTC. The chain employs TRBV5-1 and TRBJ2-4; tentatively, D is TRBD2 (6 bases). Germline CDR1 and CDR2: SGHRS and YFSETQ. Trimming shortened V by 2 bases and J by 6 bases, and 12 bases separated the two germline ends. CDR3 length equals 14 residues.

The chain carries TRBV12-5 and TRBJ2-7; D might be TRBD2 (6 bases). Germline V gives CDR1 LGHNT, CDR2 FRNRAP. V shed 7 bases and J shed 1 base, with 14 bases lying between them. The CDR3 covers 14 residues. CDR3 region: CASDKPGTSYEQYF. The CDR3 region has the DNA TGTGCTAGTGATAAACCCGGGACTTCCTACGAGCAGTACTTC.

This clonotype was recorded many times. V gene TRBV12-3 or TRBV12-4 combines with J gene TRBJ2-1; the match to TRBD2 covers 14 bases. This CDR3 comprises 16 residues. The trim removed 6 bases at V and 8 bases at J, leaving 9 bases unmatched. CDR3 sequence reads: CASSQGLAGEGDEQFF. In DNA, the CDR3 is TGTGCCAGCAGCCAGGGACTAGCGGGAGAAGGGGATGAGCAGTTCTTC.

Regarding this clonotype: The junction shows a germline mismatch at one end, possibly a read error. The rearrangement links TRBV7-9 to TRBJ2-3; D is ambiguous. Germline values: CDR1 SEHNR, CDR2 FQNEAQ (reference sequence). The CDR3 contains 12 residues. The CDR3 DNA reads TGTGCCAGCGGCTTATTGAAGGATACGCAGTATTTT. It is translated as CASGLLKDTQYF.

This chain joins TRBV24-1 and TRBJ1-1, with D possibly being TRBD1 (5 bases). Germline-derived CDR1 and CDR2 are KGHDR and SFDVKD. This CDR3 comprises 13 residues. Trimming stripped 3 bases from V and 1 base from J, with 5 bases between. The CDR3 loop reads CATSDGANTEAFF. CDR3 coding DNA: TGTGCCACCAGTGATGGGGCGAACACTGAAGCTTTCTTT.

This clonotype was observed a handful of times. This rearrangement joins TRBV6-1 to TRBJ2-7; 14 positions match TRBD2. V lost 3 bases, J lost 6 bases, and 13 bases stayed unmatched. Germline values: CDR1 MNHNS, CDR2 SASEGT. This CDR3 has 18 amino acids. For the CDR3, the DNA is TGTGCCAGCAGTGAGGGACTAGCGGGAGTTGCCATCGAGGGCGAGCAGTACTTC. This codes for CASSEGLAGVAIEGEQYF.

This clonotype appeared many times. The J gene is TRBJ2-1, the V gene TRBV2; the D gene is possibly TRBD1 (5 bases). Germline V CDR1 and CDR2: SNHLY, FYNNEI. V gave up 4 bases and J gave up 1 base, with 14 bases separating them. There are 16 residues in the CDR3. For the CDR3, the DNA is TGTGCCAGCAGTGCCCAAGGGGCCCTATCCTACAATGAGCAGTTCTTC. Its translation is CASSAQGALSYNEQFF.

As DNA, the CDR3 is TGTGCCAGCAGCTTGGGCCCCCAGGGGAATGGCTACACCTTC. Residues: CASSLGPQGNGYTF. This sequence joins TRBV5-6 and TRBJ1-2, with a weak D call TRBD1 (6 bases). The length of the CDR3 is 14 residues. Trimming removed 0 bases from V and 6 bases from J, with 12 bases in between. The germline gives CDR1 SGHDT, CDR2 YYEEEE.